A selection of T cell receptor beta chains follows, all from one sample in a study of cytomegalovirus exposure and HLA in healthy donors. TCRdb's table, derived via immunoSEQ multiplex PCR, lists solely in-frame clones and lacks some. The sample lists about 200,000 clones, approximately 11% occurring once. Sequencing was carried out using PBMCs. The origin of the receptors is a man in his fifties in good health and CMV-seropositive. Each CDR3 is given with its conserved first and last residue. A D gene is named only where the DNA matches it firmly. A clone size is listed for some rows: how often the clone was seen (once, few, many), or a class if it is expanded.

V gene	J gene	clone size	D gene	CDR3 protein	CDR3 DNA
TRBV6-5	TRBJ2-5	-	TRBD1	CASSTGFAETQYF	TGTGCCAGCTCGACAGGGTTCGCAGAGACCCAGTACTTC
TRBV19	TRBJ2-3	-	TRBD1	CASSLDRAKDTQYF	TGTGCCAGTAGTCTGGACAGGGCAAAAGATACGCAGTATTTT
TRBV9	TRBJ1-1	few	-	CASSVVPGQRNTEAFF	TGTGCCAGCAGCGTAGTTCCAGGACAAAGGAACACTGAAGCTTTCTTT
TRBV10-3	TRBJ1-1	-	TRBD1	CAISETRTGKAEAFF	TGTGCCATCAGTGAAACCCGGACAGGGAAGGCTGAAGCTTTCTTT
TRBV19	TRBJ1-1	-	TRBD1	CASSTGQGNTEAFF	TGTGCCAGTAGTACGGGACAGGGCAACACTGAAGCTTTCTTT
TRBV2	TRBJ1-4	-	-	CASSGMTARSGKLFF	TGTGCCAGCAGTGGGATGACGGCGAGGAGTGGAAAACTGTTTTTT
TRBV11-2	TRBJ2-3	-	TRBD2	CASRRAGGLGHDTQYF	TGTGCCAGCAGGCGAGCGGGGGGCCTGGGTCACGATACGCAGTATTTT
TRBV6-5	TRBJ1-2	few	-	CASTDAGNGYTF	TGTGCCAGCACCGACGCGGGGAATGGCTACACCTTC
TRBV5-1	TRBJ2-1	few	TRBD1	CASSQQTGSYNEQFF	TGCGCCAGCAGCCAACAGACAGGGTCCTACAATGAGCAGTTCTTC
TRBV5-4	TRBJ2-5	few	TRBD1	CASSLGTGVIQETQYF	TGTGCCAGCAGCTTGGGGACAGGGGTCATACAAGAGACCCAGTACTTC
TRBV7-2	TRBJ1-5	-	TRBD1	CASSSRTGGEPQHF	TGTGCCAGCAGCTCCCGGACAGGGGGAGAGCCCCAGCATTTT
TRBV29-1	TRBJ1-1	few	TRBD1	CSVEGDRMVPEAFF	TGCAGCGTTGAAGGGGACAGAATGGTCCCTGAAGCTTTCTTT
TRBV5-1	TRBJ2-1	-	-	CASSLAGQTYNEQFF	TGCGCCAGCAGCTTGGCTGGACAGACTTACAATGAGCAGTTCTTC
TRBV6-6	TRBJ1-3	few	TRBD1	CASRLPGQAGNTIYF	TGTGCCAGCAGGCTACCGGGACAGGCAGGAAACACCATATATTTT
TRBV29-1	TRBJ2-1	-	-	CSTTKGVDEQFF	TGCAGCACGACCAAGGGGGTGGATGAGCAGTTCTTC
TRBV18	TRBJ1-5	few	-	CASSPQAGRRQPQHF	TGTGCCAGCTCACCACAGGCAGGGAGGCGCCAGCCCCAGCATTTT
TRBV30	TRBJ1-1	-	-	CACEQDGRNTEAFF	TGTGCCTGCGAACAGGACGGAAGAAACACTGAAGCTTTCTTT
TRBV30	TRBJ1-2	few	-	CAWSVTSRGYTF	TGTGCCTGGAGTGTAACCTCTCGGGGCTACACCTTC
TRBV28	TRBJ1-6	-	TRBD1	CASSVRDSNNSPLHF	TGTGCCAGCAGTGTCCGGGACAGCAATAATTCACCCCTCCACTTT
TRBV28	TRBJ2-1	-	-	CASRGHTTDEQFF	TGTGCCAGCAGAGGACACACCACAGATGAGCAGTTCTTC
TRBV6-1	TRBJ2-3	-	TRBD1	CASSGQGVVDTQYF	TGTGCCAGCAGCGGACAGGGGGTGGTGGATACGCAGTATTTT
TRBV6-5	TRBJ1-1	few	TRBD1	CASSPDRGAEAFF	TGTGCCAGCAGTCCCGACAGGGGCGCTGAAGCTTTCTTT
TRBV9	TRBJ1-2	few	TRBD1	CASSVGGRGPYGYTF	TGTGCCAGCAGCGTAGGGGGCAGGGGGCCCTATGGCTACACCTTC
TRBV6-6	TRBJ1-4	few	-	CASSYAGQLNEKLFF	TGTGCCAGCAGTTACGCCGGACAGCTTAATGAAAAACTGTTTTTT